The clone carrying this T cell receptor (beta chain) was found many times. Its antigen remains unidentified. V lost 0 bases and J 3 bases, leaving 20 bases between the germline ends. Germline V gene sequence: CDR1 GTSNPN, CDR2 SVGIG (reference sequence). The CDR3 contains 18 residues. The sample is drawn from a study of T cells in Graves' hyperthyroidism and ophthalmopathy. Findings of the study overall: Model predictions of ophthalmopathy came a median 6.5 months before onset.

Amplification yielded TCR beta CDR3 regions, with RNA transcripts as the source. The study used the HTBI primer set for a first-round RT-PCR of the TCR CDR3. Each CDR3 protein is one row after TCRdb ran MiXCR on the multiplex PCR reads. The sample holds about 320,000 distinct CDR3 sequences; roughly 17% are singletons and the top ten take around 35%. The material sequenced was blood. The receptor's source is a young man with Graves' hyperthyroidism. The chain combines TRBV30 with TRBJ2-2, with D perhaps matching TRBD2 (7 bases). The CDR3 here is CAWSVSLRGRAYTGELFF. The CDR3 region has the DNA TGTGCCTGGAGTGTTAGCTTGCGGGGGCGGGCGTACACCGGGGAGCTGTTTTTT.